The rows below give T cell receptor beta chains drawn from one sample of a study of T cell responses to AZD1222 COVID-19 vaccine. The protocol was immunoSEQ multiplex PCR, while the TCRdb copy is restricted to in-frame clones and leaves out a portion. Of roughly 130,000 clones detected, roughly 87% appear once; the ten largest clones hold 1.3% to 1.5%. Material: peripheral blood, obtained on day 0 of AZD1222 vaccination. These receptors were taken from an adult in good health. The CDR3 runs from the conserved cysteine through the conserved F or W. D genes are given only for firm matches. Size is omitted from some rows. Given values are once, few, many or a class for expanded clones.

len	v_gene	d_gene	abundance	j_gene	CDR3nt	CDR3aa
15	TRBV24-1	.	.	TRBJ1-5	TGTGCCACCAGTGGGGGCTCGTCAATCGATCAGCCCCAGCATTTT	CATSGGSSIDQPQHF
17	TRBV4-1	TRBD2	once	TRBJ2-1	TGCGCCAGCACCACAAGGCCCCTGGCGGGGGGGCCTGGTGAGCAGTTCTTC	CASTTRPLAGGPGEQFF
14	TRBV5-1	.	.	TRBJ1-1	TGCGCCAGCAGTATCTTAGGACCTAACACTGAAGCTTTCTTT	CASSILGPNTEAFF
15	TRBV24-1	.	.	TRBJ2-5	TGTGCCACCAGTGATCAGTACAGGGCCCGGGAGACCCAGTACTTC	CATSDQYRARETQYF
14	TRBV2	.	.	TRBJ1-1	TGTGCCAGCACCCCCGGGACAATGAACACTGAAGCTTTCTTT	CASTPGTMNTEAFF
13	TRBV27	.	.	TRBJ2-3	TGTGCCAGCAGTTTAGACTGGCGGGATACGCAGTATTTT	CASSLDWRDTQYF
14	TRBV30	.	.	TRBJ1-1	TGTGCCTGGAGTGTATGGGGGGGGAACACTGAAGCTTTCTTT	CAWSVWGGNTEAFF
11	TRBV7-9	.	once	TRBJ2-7	TGTGCCAGCAGCCCGTCAATCGAGCAGTACTTC	CASSPSIEQYF
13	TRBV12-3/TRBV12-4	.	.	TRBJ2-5	TGTGCCAGCAGTTTATCCCCTATGGAGACCCAGTACTTC	CASSLSPMETQYF
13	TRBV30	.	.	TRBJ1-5	TGTGCCTGGAGTACCACCGGGGATCAGCCCCAGCATTTT	CAWSTTGDQPQHF
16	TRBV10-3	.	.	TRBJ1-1	TGTGCCATCAGTGAGGTTTTGACAGCGGGGAACACTGAAGCTTTCTTT	CAISEVLTAGNTEAFF
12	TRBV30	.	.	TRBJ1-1	TGTGCCGGGGGGGATCCTCGGGCCGGAGCTTTCTTT	CAGGDPRAGAFF
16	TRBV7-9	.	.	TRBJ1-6	TGTGCCAGCAGCCAGGGCGCAGGGGCCCCAAATTCACCCCTCCACTTT	CASSQGAGAPNSPLHF
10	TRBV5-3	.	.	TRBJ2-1	TGTGCCAGAACGGACAATGAGCAGTTCTTC	CARTDNEQFF
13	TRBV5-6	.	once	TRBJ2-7	TGTGCCAGCAGCTCAGGACGGCCCTACGAGCAGTACTTC	CASSSGRPYEQYF
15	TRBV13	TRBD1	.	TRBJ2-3	TGTGCCAGCAGCCACAGGGGCCGTAGCACAGATACGCAGTATTTT	CASSHRGRSTDTQYF
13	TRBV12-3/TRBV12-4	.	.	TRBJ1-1	TGTGCCAGCAGTTTTAGAGGTTTCCCTGAAGCTTTCTTT	CASSFRGFPEAFF
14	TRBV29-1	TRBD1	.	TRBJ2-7	TGCAGCGTTGCTACGGGACAGGGTTTCGACGAGCAGTACTTC	CSVATGQGFDEQYF
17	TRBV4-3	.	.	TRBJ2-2	TGCGCCAGCAGCCAAGAGACCCCGGGACAGAACACCGGGGAGCTGTTTTTT	CASSQETPGQNTGELFF
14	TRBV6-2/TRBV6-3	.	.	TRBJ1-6	TGTGCCAGCAGTTACACGGGCCTGGGTTCACCCCTCCACTTT	CASSYTGLGSPLHF
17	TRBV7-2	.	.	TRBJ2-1	TGTGCCAGCAGCTTAGTTGGGGGGGGGCTGGCCTACAATGAGCAGTTCTTC	CASSLVGGGLAYNEQFF
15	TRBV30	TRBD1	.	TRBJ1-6	TGTGCCTGGATTCCTTGGGACAGGGATAATTCACCCCTCCACTTT	CAWIPWDRDNSPLHF
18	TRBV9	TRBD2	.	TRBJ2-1	TGTGCCAGCAGCGTAGGGACTAGCGGGGGGGCCGGTGTGAATGAGCAGTTCTTC	CASSVGTSGGAGVNEQFF
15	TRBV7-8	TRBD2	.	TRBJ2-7	TGTGCCAGCAGCCCAGGGAGCGGGGTATCCTACGAGCAGTACTTC	CASSPGSGVSYEQYF
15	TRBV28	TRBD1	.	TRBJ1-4	TGTGCCAGCAGTTCAGGGACAGGGTACGGTGAAAAACTGTTTTTT	CASSSGTGYGEKLFF
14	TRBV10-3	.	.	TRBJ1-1	TGTGCCATCAGTGGAGTACAGGGAAGGGATGGGGCTTTCTTT	CAISGVQGRDGAFF
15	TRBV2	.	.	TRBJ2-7	TGTGCCAGCAGTGAACTGGGCAGGAGAATCTACGAGCAGTACTTC	CASSELGRRIYEQYF
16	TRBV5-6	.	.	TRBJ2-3	TGTGCCAGCAGCTTGCGGCGAAGTCAGACCACAGATACGCAGTATTTT	CASSLRRSQTTDTQYF
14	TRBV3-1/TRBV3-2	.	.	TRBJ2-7	TGTGCCAGCAGCCCCGCCGCGGGTCGAATCGAGCAGTACTTC	CASSPAAGRIEQYF
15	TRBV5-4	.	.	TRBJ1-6	TGTGCCAGCACCCTCTTCGGCAGGGAAGGTTCACCCCTCCACTTT	CASTLFGREGSPLHF
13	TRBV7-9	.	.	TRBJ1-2	TGTGCCAGCAGCCGAGGGGGGAACTATGGCTACACCTTC	CASSRGGNYGYTF
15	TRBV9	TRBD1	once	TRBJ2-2	TGTGCCAGCAGCTCGGACAGGGGGTACACCGGGGAGCTGTTTTTT	CASSSDRGYTGELFF
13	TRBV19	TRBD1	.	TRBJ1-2	TGTGCCAGTAATGGACAGGGCTTATATGGCTACACCTTC	CASNGQGLYGYTF
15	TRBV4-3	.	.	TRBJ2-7	TGCGCCAGCAGCCCAAATCCACAGGCGGGGTACGAGCAGTACTTC	CASSPNPQAGYEQYF
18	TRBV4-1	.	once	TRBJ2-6	TGCGCCAGCAGCCAAGACAGGGCGCGCACCTCTGGGGCCAACGTCCTGACTTTC	CASSQDRARTSGANVLTF
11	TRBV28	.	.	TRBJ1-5	TGTGCCAGCAGTTTGGATCAGCCCCAGCATTTT	CASSLDQPQHF
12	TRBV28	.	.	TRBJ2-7	TGTGCCAGCAGTTTAGAGGGCGGAGAGCAGTACTTC	CASSLEGGEQYF
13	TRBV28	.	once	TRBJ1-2	TGTGCCAGCAGTTTTCGGGGAGGCTATGGCTACACCTTC	CASSFRGGYGYTF
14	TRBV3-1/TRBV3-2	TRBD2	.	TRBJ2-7	TGTGCCAGCAGCCAAGTGGGCCTAGCGGGGGGGCAGTACTTC	CASSQVGLAGGQYF
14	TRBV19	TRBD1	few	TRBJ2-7	TGTGCCAGTAGTCTCCGGGACAGACCTTACGAGCAGTACTTC	CASSLRDRPYEQYF
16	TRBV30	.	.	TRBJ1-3	TGTGCCTGGAGGGCTACGGACATTCACTCTGGAAACACCATATATTTT	CAWRATDIHSGNTIYF
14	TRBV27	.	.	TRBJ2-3	TGTGCCAGTCGACTAACTCCCCTCACAGATACGCAGTATTTT	CASRLTPLTDTQYF
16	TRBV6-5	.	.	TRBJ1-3	TGTGCCAGCAGTTACAACGGTCAGATCTCTGGAAACACCATATATTTT	CASSYNGQISGNTIYF
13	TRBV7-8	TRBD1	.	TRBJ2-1	TGTGCCAGCAGCTTGGGACAGTACAATGAGCAGTTCTTC	CASSLGQYNEQFF
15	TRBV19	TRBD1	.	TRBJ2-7	TGTGCCAGTAGTATAGTAGGGACAGGGTCCTACGAGCAGTACTTC	CASSIVGTGSYEQYF
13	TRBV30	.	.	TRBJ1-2	TGTGCCTGTACAGGGTTGTATTACTATGGCTACACCTTC	CACTGLYYYGYTF
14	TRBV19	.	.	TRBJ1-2	TGTGCCAGTAGTACAAGACCGAATCAGGATGGCTACACCTTC	CASSTRPNQDGYTF
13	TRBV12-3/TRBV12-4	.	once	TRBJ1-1	TGTGCCAGCAGAGTAGCTATGAACACTGAAGCTTTCTTT	CASRVAMNTEAFF
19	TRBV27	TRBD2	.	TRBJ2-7	TGTGCCAGCAGTTTAGTAACGGGGGGGTCGAGACAGTTGATCTACGAGCAGTACTTC	CASSLVTGGSRQLIYEQYF
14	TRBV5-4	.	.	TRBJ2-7	TGTGCCAGCAGCTTTGACCGGGGGAGACACGAGCAGTACTTC	CASSFDRGRHEQYF
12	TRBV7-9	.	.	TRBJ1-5	TGTGCCAGCAGCTCAGGGGAACAGCCCCAGCATTTT	CASSSGEQPQHF
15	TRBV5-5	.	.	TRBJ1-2	TGTGCCAGCAGCTTTTTCCAGCAAACCGCCTATGGCTACACCTTC	CASSFFQQTAYGYTF
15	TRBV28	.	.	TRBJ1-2	TGTGCCAGCAGTTCCTCCCCGGGCGGTTACTATGGCTACACCTTC	CASSSSPGGYYGYTF
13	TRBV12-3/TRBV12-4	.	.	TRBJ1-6	TGTGCCAGCAGTTTAGGGGGAGGATCACCCCTCCACTTT	CASSLGGGSPLHF
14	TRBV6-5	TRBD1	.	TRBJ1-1	TGTGCCAGCACTCGATTGACAGGGAGCACTGAAGCTTTCTTT	CASTRLTGSTEAFF
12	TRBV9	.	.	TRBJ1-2	TGTGCCAGCAGCGTTAACGACTATGGCTACACCTTC	CASSVNDYGYTF
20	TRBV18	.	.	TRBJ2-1	TGTGCCAGCTCACCACCGACCCAGGGAACCTCCACGAGCTCCTACAATGAGCAGTTCTTC	CASSPPTQGTSTSSYNEQFF
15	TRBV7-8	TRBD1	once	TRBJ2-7	TGTGCCAGCAGCTTAGGTGGCAGGGGGATGAACGAGCAGTACTTC	CASSLGGRGMNEQYF
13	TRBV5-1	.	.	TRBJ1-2	TGCGCCAGCAGCTTGGACACCGCCTATGGCTACACCTTC	CASSLDTAYGYTF
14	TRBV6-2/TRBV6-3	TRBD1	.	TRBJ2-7	TGTGCCAGCAGTCAGTGGACAGGGTTCGAGGAGCAGTACTTC	CASSQWTGFEEQYF